This T cell receptor (beta chain) was recovered during a study of blood T cell repertoires in COVID-19. Study context: Acute and convalescent COVID-19 specimens originated in the United States, Italy and Spain. PBMCs, B-cell-depleted T cells, or T cells were the source of the cDNA or gDNA that made up the material.

TCRdb's copy holds only in-frame clones and misses some; the assay was immunoSEQ multiplex PCR. The sample consists of some 190,000 clones, approximately 85% of them appearing once. Germline V CDR1 and CDR2: SGHVS, FNYEAQ. This CDR3 contains 15 residues. The ends were cut back, 4 bases at V and 0 bases at J, with 10 bases in the middle. The V call is TRBV7-6, the J call TRBJ1-3; no firm D call. Sample: peripheral blood. This sequence was found in a human donor with active or convalescent COVID-19. The donor label of this sample is uncertain. CDR3 protein: CASSSPGNSGNTIYF. The CDR3 DNA reads TGTGCCAGCAGCTCTCCGGGAAACTCTGGAAACACCATATATTTT.